This T cell receptor beta chain was observed in a study of blood T cell repertoires in COVID-19. Across the whole study: Sources were T cells, B-cell-depleted T cells, or PBMCs; the material itself was cDNA or gDNA.

Germline trimming cut 3 bases from V and 4 bases from J; bases unmatched to any gene: 8. Germline-derived CDR1 and CDR2 are SGHAT and FQDESV (reference sequence). The CDR3 is 16 residues long. Methods used by the authors: Amplifying reference gene primers gave estimates of nucleated cell counts. The assay was immunoSEQ multiplex PCR, and TCRdb's table has in-frame clones only and misses some. That table supplies the V and J calls and clone size; D and trimming were determined from the DNA. The sample yields approximately 70,000 clones, approximately 88% seen once. The origin of this receptor is a woman aged 70-85 years with acute or convalescent COVID-19. Sequencing used peripheral blood. This chain links TRBV11-1 with TRBJ2-3; 9 bases align to TRBD1. CDR3 in DNA: TGTGCCAGCAGCTTCGCGGGACAGGGAGAATCAGATACGCAGTATTTT. It yields the protein CASSFAGQGESDTQYF.